The 21 T cell receptor beta chains below were found in one sample sequenced in a study of regulatory T cells in long-lasting Graves disease. With iRepertoire HTBI primers and Arm-PCR of CDR3 regions, TCR beta libraries were built. MiXCR was run by TCRdb on the multiplex PCR reads, yielding one entry per CDR3 protein. The sample lists around 320,000 distinct CDR3 sequences, 16% occurring once. Time point specified: newly diagnosed GD, antithyroid drugs for less than 3 months. The TCR library was made from RNA extracted from PBMCs. In addition, the sample was reused for a study of T cells in Graves' hyperthyroidism and ophthalmopathy.

The material sequenced was peripheral blood mononuclear cells (PBMCs), taken at new diagnosis, from a patient treated with antithyroid drugs. The receptor set was obtained from a man aged 40-49 years with Graves disease.

Many counts were recorded for this clonotype. DNA for the CDR3: TGTGCCAGCAGTGATCAAGGGAATGGCTACGAGCAGTACTTC. Its protein product is CASSDQGNGYEQYF. The chain has TRBV2 and TRBJ2-7; D not resolved. CDR1 is SNHLY, CDR2 FYNNEI, per germline. Trimming took 3 bases from V and 3 from J, leaving 12 bases between them. This CDR3 comprises 14 residues.

This clonotype was observed many times. Here the CDR3 DNA reads TGTGCCAGCAGCCCCGTGGGGGGCGTCACTGAAGCTTTCTTT. Translating it yields CASSPVGGVTEAFF. The chain has TRBV2 and TRBJ1-1; tentative D call: TRBD1 (6 bases). CDR1 SNHLY and CDR2 FYNNEI come from the germline V gene. The CDR3 totals 14 residues. V was shortened by 6 bases and J by 4 bases, with 15 bases between the two germline ends.

In this sample, this clonotype turned up many times. This chain joins TRBV11-1 and TRBJ2-1; 8 bases match TRBD2. The junction had 8 bases not matched to a gene; V was cut back by 4 bases and J by 3 bases. The CDR3 has 16 amino acids. Germline CDR1 SGHAT, CDR2 FQDESV (reference sequence). CDR3 in DNA: TGTGCCAGCAGCTCAAAGTACAGCGGGGGCTACAATGAGCAGTTCTTC. Encoded protein: CASSSKYSGGYNEQFF. Filled out from reference TRBV11-1 and TRBJ2-1, the complete variable domain reads EAEVAQSPRYKITEKSQAVAFWCDPISGHATLYWYRQILGQGPELLVQFQDESVVDDSQLPKDRFSAERLKGVDSTLKIQPAELGDSAMYLCASSSKYSGGYNEQFFGPGTRLTVL.

This clonotype was counted many times. The chain employs TRBV11-3 and TRBJ1-1; D possibly corresponds to TRBD1 (6 bases). Germline-derived CDR1 and CDR2 are SGHNT and YENEEA. Trimming stripped 1 base from V and 4 bases from J, with 16 bases between. The CDR3 is made up of 16 amino acids. Here the CDR3 reads CASSLVSGASGTEAFF. The CDR3 nucleotides are TGTGCCAGCAGCTTAGTGTCAGGGGCTAGCGGCACTGAAGCTTTCTTT. Based on the CDR3 plus reference TRBV11-3 and TRBJ1-1, the full variable domain is EAGVVQSPRYKIIEKKQPVAFWCNPISGHNTLYWYLQNLGQGPELLIRYENEEAVDDSQLPKDRFSAERLKGVDSTLKIQPAELGDSAVYLCASSLVSGASGTEAFFGQGTRLTVV.

Only a few counts were recorded for this clonotype. The V and J genes are TRBV28 and TRBJ2-7; tentatively, D is TRBD2 (7 bases). CDR3 length: 14 residues. V was cut by 7 bases and J by 0 bases, with 13 bases left in between. The germline V gene encodes CDR1 MDHEN and CDR2 SYDVKM. CDR3 in amino acids: CASTRGGASYEQYF. The CDR3 DNA follows: TGTGCCAGCACCAGAGGGGGGGCCTCCTACGAGCAGTACTTC.

This clonotype has a count of ten or more. The rearrangement uses TRBV12-3 or TRBV12-4 and TRBJ2-7; the D gene is possibly TRBD1 (6 bases). This CDR3 has 14 residues. V dropped 3 bases and J dropped 3 bases, with 12 bases sitting between them. CDR3 nucleotide sequence: TGTGCCAGCAGTTTTCAAGGGGACATCTACGAGCAGTACTTC. This sequence encodes CASSFQGDIYEQYF.

This clonotype showed up many times. This sequence joins TRBV11-2 and TRBJ2-7; tentative D call: TRBD1 (5 bases). Germline CDR1 is SGHAT and CDR2 is FQNNGV. Trimming shortened V by 0 bases and J by 11 bases, and 20 bases separated the two germline ends. The CDR3 loop spans 15 amino acids. This CDR3 reads CASSLDQSGQGGEYF. The DNA of the CDR3 is TGTGCCAGCAGCTTAGATCAATCGGGCCAGGGTGGGGAGTACTTC.

Comments on this clonotype: It may be a read error: a sequence one base away is much more abundant. V and J are TRBV5-1 and TRBJ2-3; 7 nucleotides agree with TRBD1. This CDR3 has 15 amino acids. Germline CDR1 and CDR2: SGHRS and YFSETQ. Here the CDR3 reads CASSLAVGGTDKQYF. The CDR3 nucleotides read TGCGCCAGCAGCTTAGCCGTAGGGGGCACAGATAAGCAGTATTTT.

In its sample, this clonotype was seen many times. The chain joins TRBV19 to TRBJ1-1; 7 bases are a match to TRBD1. The germline V gene has CDR1 LNHDA and CDR2 SQIVND (reference sequence). Trimming at V came to 3 bases and at J to 0 bases, leaving 1 base not matched to a gene. CDR3 length: 14 amino acids. The CDR3 reads CASSMGQMNTEAFF. The CDR3, as DNA: TGTGCCAGTAGTATGGGACAGATGAACACTGAAGCTTTCTTT.

This clonotype was found many times. The chain carries TRBV11-3 and TRBJ2-1, with unresolved D. Trimming cost V 1 base and J 3 bases, with 4 bases left between them. Germline CDR1 reads SGHNT; CDR2 reads YENEEA. This CDR3 region has 13 residues. The CDR3 nucleotides are TGTGCCAGCAGCTTAGGGAACTACAATGAGCAGTTCTTC. The encoded protein is CASSLGNYNEQFF.

This clonotype occurred a few times. The chain has TRBV3-1 and TRBJ1-2, with D perhaps matching TRBD1 (5 bases). Germline CDR1 reads LGHDT; CDR2 reads YNNKEL (reference sequence). Trimming shortened V by 4 bases and J by 4 bases, and 13 bases separated the two germline ends. CDR3 length equals 14 residues. The CDR3 region is CASSPRTGRYGYTF. Written as DNA, the CDR3 is TGTGCCAGCAGCCCGCGGACGGGACGCTATGGCTACACCTTC.

The chain has TRBV5-6 and TRBJ1-5; no clear D gene. The V and J ends lost 2 bases and 4 bases respectively, with 13 bases between them. CDR3 size: 15 residues. Germline values: CDR1 SGHDT, CDR2 YYEEEE. The DNA for the CDR3 is TGTGCCAGCAGCTTATTTTGGGGAGGTAATCAGCCCCAGCATTTT. This translates into CASSLFWGGNQPQHF.

To note about this clonotype: Just one base apart from a much larger clone, this may be a read error. The CDR3 does not end in the conserved phenylalanine or tryptophan, so this is likely a read error. The rearrangement joins TRBV20-1 to TRBJ2-7; D is perhaps TRBD1 or TRBD2 (5 bases each). Germline CDR1 reads DFQATT; CDR2 reads SNEGSKA (reference sequence). This CDR3 has 12 amino acids. V lost 0 bases, J lost 7 bases, and 10 bases lay in between. CDR3 protein: CSARDNGAEQYL. In nucleotides, the CDR3 is TGCAGTGCTAGAGATAACGGGGCTGAGCAGTACCTC.

J is TRBJ2-7 and V is TRBV29-1, with D possibly being TRBD1 (6 bases). CDR1 is SQVTM, CDR2 ANQGSEA, per germline. This CDR3 comprises 14 residues. Trimming left V 4 bases short and J 2 bases short, with 15 bases between. The CDR3 reads CSVGVRGLTYEQYF. CDR3 coding DNA: TGCAGCGTTGGGGTCAGGGGATTAACCTACGAGCAGTACTTC.

Turning to this clonotype: A read error may be the cause here, since a much bigger clone is one base away. This sequence joins TRBV9 and TRBJ1-6; D remains unclear. The CDR3 is 14 amino acids. Germline V gene sequence: CDR1 SGDLS, CDR2 YYNGEE. The CDR3 sequence: CASSAESYNLPLHF. The CDR3, as DNA: TGTGCCAGCAGCGCGGAAAGCTATAATTTACCCCTCCACTTT.

This clonotype was observed once. This may be a read error, as it is one base from a much larger clone. The chain carries TRBV10-2 and TRBJ2-5; D gene uncertain. The germline CDR1 and CDR2 sequences are WSHSY and SAAADI. The CDR3 loop spans 13 amino acids. The DNA of the CDR3 is TGCGCCGGCAGTTCATATGTACAAGAGACCCAGTACTTC. Its translation: CAGSSYVQETQYF.

This clonotype came up a few times. The genes are TRBV27 and TRBJ2-7; 10 bases are shared with TRBD2. V lost 6 bases and J lost 4; bases outside the gene matches: 3. The germline V gene encodes CDR1 MNHEY and CDR2 SMNVEV (reference sequence). The CDR3 runs 13 residues. For the CDR3, the DNA is TGTGCCAGCAGGTCTAGCGGGGGTTACGAGCAGTACTTC. Protein: CASRSSGGYEQYF.

This clonotype has at least ten counts. The CDR3 protein is CASSGGGAHTEAFF. The CDR3 region has the DNA TGTGCCAGCAGTGGGGGGGGGGCGCACACTGAAGCTTTCTTT. This chain connects TRBV2 to TRBJ1-1, with D possibly matching TRBD1 (6 bases). There are 14 residues in the CDR3. V was clipped by 4 bases and J by 3 bases, with 12 bases between them. Germline V CDR1 and CDR2: SNHLY, FYNNEI.

This clonotype was found many times. This chain links TRBV5-5 with TRBJ2-5, with D maybe TRBD1 (6 bases). Germline CDR1 reads SGHKS; CDR2 reads YYEKEE (reference sequence). Trimming took off 0 bases at V and 4 bases at J, with 13 bases between the two ends. This CDR3 has 15 amino acids. The CDR3 is CASSLEGTRGETQYF. The CDR3 coding sequence is TGTGCCAGCAGCTTGGAGGGCACCAGGGGAGAGACCCAGTACTTC.

At least ten counts were recorded for this clonotype. V gene TRBV30 combines with J gene TRBJ2-2; no clear D gene. V lost 0 bases to trimming and J lost 5 bases, with 7 bases between them. The CDR3 loop spans 13 amino acids. Germline V gives CDR1 GTSNPN, CDR2 SVGIG (reference sequence). The CDR3 loop is CAWSVARTGELFF. CDR3 coding DNA: TGTGCCTGGAGTGTAGCAAGGACCGGGGAGCTGTTTTTT.

This clonotype appeared many times. The CDR3 nucleotides read TGTGCCAGCGCGGGGCCGAACACCGGGGAGCTGTTTTTT. This codes for CASAGPNTGELFF. This sequence joins TRBV13 and TRBJ2-2, with D possibly matching TRBD2 (6 bases). V lost 8 bases, J lost 0 bases, and 7 bases lay in between. Germline V gene data show CDR1 as PRHDT and CDR2 as FYEKMQ (reference sequence). The CDR3 runs to 13 residues.